The clone carrying this T cell receptor (beta chain) has only a few counts. This entry is derived from a study of blood T cells in healthy people across ages. Together with a sample-barcoded 5' primer, a J-beta primer mix was included in a second PCR lasting roughly 6 to 12 cycles. TCRdb redid the calling of the 5' RACE reads with MiXCR, one entry per CDR3 protein. The sample lists about 1.1 million distinct CDR3 sequences; 30% to 40% were seen once. V gave up 6 bases and J gave up 4 bases; unmatched junction bases: 9. The CDR3 has 15 residues. Germline-derived CDR1 and CDR2 are MNHEY and SVGEGT. The sequenced material came from blood. The clonotype comes from a man aged 18 to 30 in good health. The chain uses TRBV6-2 or TRBV6-3 and TRBJ2-5; 9 nucleotides line up with TRBD1. The CDR3 here is CASSPGQGITETQYF. The DNA for the CDR3 is TGTGCCAGCAGCCCGGGACAGGGAATTACAGAGACCCAGTACTTC.